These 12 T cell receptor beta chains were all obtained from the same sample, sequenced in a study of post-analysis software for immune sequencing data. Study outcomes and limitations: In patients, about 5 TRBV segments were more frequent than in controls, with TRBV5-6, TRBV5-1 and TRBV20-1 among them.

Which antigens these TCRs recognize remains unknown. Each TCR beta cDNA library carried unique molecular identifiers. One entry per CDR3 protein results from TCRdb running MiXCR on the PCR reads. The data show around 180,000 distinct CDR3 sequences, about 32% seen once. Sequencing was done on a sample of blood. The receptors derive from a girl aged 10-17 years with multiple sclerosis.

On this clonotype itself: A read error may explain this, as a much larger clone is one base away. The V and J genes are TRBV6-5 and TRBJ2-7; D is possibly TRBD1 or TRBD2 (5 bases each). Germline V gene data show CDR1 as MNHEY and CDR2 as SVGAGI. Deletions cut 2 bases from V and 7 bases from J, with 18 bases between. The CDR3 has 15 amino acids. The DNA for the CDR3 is TGTGCCAGCAGTTACGGGCAGGGAGCCGGCCATGAGCAGTACTTC. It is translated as CASSYGQGAGHEQYF.

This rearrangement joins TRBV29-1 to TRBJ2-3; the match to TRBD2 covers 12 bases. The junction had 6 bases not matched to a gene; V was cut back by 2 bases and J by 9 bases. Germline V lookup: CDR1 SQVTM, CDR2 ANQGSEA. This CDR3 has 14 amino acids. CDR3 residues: CSVESSGGAYTQYF. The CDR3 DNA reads TGCAGCGTTGAATCTAGCGGGGGGGCTTACACGCAGTATTTT.

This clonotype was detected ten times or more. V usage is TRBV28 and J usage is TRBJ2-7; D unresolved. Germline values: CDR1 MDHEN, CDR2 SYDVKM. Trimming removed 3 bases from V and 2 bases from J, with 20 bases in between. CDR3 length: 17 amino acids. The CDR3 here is CASSFLLGLAQTYEQYF. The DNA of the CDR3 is TGTGCCAGCAGTTTCTTGCTCGGGTTGGCGCAAACCTACGAGCAGTACTTC.

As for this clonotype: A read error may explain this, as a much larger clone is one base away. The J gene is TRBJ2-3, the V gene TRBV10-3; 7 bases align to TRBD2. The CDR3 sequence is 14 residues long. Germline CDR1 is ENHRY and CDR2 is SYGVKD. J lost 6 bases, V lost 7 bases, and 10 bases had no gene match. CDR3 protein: CAIKWGGRDDTQYF. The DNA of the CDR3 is TGTGCCATCAAGTGGGGGGGGAGAGACGATACGCAGTATTTT.

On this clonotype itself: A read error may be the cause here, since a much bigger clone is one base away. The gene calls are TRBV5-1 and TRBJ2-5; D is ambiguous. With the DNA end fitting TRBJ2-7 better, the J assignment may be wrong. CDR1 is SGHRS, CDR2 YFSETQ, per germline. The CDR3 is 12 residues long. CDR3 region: CASRSSLYEQYF. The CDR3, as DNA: TGCGCCAGCAGGTCCAGCCTCTACGAGCAGTACTTC.

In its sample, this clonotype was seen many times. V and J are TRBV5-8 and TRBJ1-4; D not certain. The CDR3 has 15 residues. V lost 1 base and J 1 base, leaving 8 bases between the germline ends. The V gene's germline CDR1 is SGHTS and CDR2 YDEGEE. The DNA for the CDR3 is TGTGCCAGCAGCTTGCATAGGATAACTAATGAAAAACTGTTTTTT. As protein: CASSLHRITNEKLFF.

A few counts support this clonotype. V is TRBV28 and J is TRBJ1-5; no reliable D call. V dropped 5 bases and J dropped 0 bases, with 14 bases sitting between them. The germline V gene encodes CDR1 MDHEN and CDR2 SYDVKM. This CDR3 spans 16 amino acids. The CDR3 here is CASSIKGSNSNQPQHF. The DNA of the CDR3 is TGTGCCAGCAGTATAAAGGGATCTAATAGCAATCAGCCCCAGCATTTT.

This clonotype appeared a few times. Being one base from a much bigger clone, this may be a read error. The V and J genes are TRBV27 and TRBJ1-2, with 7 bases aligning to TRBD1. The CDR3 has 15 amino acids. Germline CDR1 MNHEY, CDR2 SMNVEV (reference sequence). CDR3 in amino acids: CAGSRDSLSNYGYTF. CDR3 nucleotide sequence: TGTGCCGGCAGTCGGGACAGCCTATCTAACTATGGCTACACCTTC.

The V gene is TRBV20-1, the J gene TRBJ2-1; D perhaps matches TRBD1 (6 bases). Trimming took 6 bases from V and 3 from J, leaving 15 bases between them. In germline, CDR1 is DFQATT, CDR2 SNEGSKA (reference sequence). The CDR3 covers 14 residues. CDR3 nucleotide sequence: TGCAGTGCCCTGACAGGCACCCTCTACAATGAGCAGTTCTTC. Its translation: CSALTGTLYNEQFF.

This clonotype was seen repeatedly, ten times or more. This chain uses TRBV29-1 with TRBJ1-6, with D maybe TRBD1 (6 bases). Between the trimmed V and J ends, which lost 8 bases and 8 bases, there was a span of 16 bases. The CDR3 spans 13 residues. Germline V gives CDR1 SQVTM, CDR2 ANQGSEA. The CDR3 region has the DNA TGCAGCTCCCACAGGGCCCTCGATTCACCCCTCCACTTT. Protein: CSSHRALDSPLHF.

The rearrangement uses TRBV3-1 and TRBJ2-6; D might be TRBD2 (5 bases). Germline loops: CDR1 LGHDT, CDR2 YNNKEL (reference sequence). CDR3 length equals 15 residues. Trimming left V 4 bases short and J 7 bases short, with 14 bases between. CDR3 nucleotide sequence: TGTGCCAGCAGCCCCCCCGGACTTGGCGCCAACGTCCTGACTTTC. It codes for CASSPPGLGANVLTF.

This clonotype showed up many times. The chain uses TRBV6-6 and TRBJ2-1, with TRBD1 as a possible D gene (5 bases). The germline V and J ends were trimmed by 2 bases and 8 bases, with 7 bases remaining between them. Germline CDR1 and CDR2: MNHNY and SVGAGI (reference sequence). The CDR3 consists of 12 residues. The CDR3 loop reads CASSYTGDEQFF. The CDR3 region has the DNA TGTGCCAGCAGTTACACAGGCGATGAGCAGTTCTTC.